A single sample is the source of the 7 T cell receptor beta chains below, sequenced in a study of B cell selection in AIRE deficiency. Sequencing used immunoSEQ multiplex PCR; TCRdb keeps in-frame clones, though not all of them. Of approximately 18,000 clones in the sample, 90% to 95% were seen once. Sorted regulatory T cells were CD4-positive, CD25-high and CD127-low or negative. The sample taken for sequencing was CD4+CD25+ Tregs sorted from PBMCs. The source is a human donor in good health.

The V call is TRBV2, the J call TRBJ2-3; possibly TRBD1 or TRBD2 for D (5 bases each). This CDR3 region has 17 residues. Germline assignment: CDR1 SNHLY and CDR2 FYNNEI. Trimming stripped 6 bases from V and 1 base from J, with 20 bases between. CDR3: CASSSEALGVGTDTQYF. The CDR3 DNA reads TGTGCCAGCAGCAGTGAGGCGCTGGGGGTGGGCACAGATACGCAGTATTTT.

V gene TRBV18 combines with J gene TRBJ1-2, with TRBD1 matching over 8 bases. This CDR3 has 14 amino acids. Losses at the gene ends were 5 bases for V and 3 bases for J; bases not matched to a gene: 5. Germline V gene data show CDR1 as KGHSH and CDR2 as LQKENI. The CDR3 region has the DNA TGTGCCAGCTCATCGACAGGGGTTGACTATGGCTACACCTTC. The encoded protein is CASSSTGVDYGYTF.

In this sample, this clone turned up a few times. The chain carries TRBV7-5 and TRBJ1-5; TRBD1, the table's D call, was not compared with the DNA. TRBV7-5 is an annotated pseudogene. The CDR3 extends over 15 amino acids. The CDR3, as DNA: TGTGTCAGAAGCACCCGGGACAGGGAGGTTCAGCCCCAGCATTTT. As protein: CVRSTRDREVQPQHF.

V gene TRBV2 combines with J gene TRBJ2-1; D might be TRBD2 (7 bases). The V gene lost 3 bases and the J gene lost 15 bases, with 18 bases spanning the gap. CDR1 and CDR2 (germline): SNHLY, FYNNEI. This CDR3 is 13 amino acids long. For the CDR3, the DNA is TGTGCCAGCAGTGAGTCGGGGGGCGGGAGTACGTTCTTC. This gives the protein CASSESGGGSTFF.

The chain has TRBV18 and TRBJ2-7, with TRBD2 matching 7 bases. CDR1 and CDR2 (germline): KGHSH, LQKENI. This CDR3 has 15 amino acids. The V segment lost 3 bases and the J segment 1 base; nucleotides outside the gene matches: 6. Written as DNA, the CDR3 is TGTGCCAGCTCACCTGCGGCGGGAGCGTCCTACGAGCAGTACTTC. It yields the protein CASSPAAGASYEQYF. The full variable domain, with the rest looked up from reference TRBV18 and TRBJ2-7, is NAGVMQNPRHLVRRRGQEARLRCSPMKGHSHVYWYRQLPEEGLKFMVYLQKENIIDESGMPKERFSAEFPKEGPSILRIQQVVRGDSAAYFCASSPAAGASYEQYFGPGTRLTVT.

V gene TRBV28 combines with J gene TRBJ2-7, with no clear D. V lost 7 bases, J lost 7 bases, and 14 bases lay in between. The CDR3 totals 12 residues. CDR1 MDHEN and CDR2 SYDVKM come from the germline V gene. DNA for the CDR3: TGTGCCAGCAACATTCCGGGCCCGGAGCAGTACTTC. It yields the protein CASNIPGPEQYF.

The V and J genes are TRBV7-2 and TRBJ2-7; D is perhaps TRBD1 or TRBD2 (5 bases each). Trimming pared 5 bases from V and 3 bases from J, leaving 20 bases between. The germline V gene encodes CDR1 SGHTA and CDR2 FQGNSA. The CDR3 extends over 16 amino acids. CDR3 sequence reads: CASSPPGTGRLYEQYF. CDR3 DNA sequence: TGTGCCAGCAGCCCCCCCGGGACGGGAAGGCTCTACGAGCAGTACTTC.